This paragraph covers one TCR beta chain sequence. The antigen is undetermined. PCR primers comprised 60 Vbeta and 13 Jbeta primers. Generated by immunoSEQ multiplex PCR, the TCRdb table keeps only in-frame clones and is missing some. Of fewer than 250,000 clones in the sample, more than 80% are singletons; the top ten hold 2.9%. The sample originates from a study of cytomegalovirus exposure and HLA in healthy donors. Broader study findings: Apart from CMV serostatus, no immune exposure information was available. Within an earlier analysis, most TCR beta V segments proved productive either about 90% or about 30% of the time. V- and J-gene trimming of TCR beta was linked (in a later analysis) to a missense DCLRE1C variant. In vitro confirmation showed a few CMV-associated chains to be CMV antigen specific.

Germline V gives CDR1 SGDLS, CDR2 YYNGEE. V was trimmed by 1 base and J by 1 base, leaving 5 bases between them. This CDR3 has 13 residues. This clonotype was sampled from a man aged 30 to 45 in good health and CMV-seronegative. Sequencing used PBMCs. V is TRBV9 and J is TRBJ1-1; D is unclear. CDR3 in DNA: TGTGCCAGCAGCGTATACTCGAACACTGAAGCTTTCTTT. Translating it yields CASSVYSNTEAFF.